This TCR beta chain was sequenced in a study of CD8+CD57+ T cells in acquired aplastic anemia. Turning to the study itself: Recorded DNA amounts for sorted CD4+ and CD8+ cells had an average of 3.2 ug.

On this clonotype itself: Its target is not known.

Notes on the study in general: Overlap between patients and controls comprised roughly 28 CD8+ CDR3 sequences.

This CDR3 has 13 residues. CDR1 is LNHDA and CDR2 is SQIVND in the germline V gene (reference sequence). Between the trimmed V and J ends, which lost 4 bases and 10 bases, there was a span of 14 bases. Genomic DNA acted as the template from which TCR beta VDJ combination and CDR3 sequence profiling were carried out. Each CDR3 protein is one row after TCRdb ran MiXCR on the reads. The sample carries about 150,000 distinct CDR3 sequences, approximately 52% recorded once. It was patients with CD8+CD57+ cell expansion by flow cytometry who were chosen for sequencing. Among the patients, all had severe acquired aplastic anemia. There was no therapy given to any patient before the blood sampling took place.

The sample was sorted CD4+, CD8+, or CD8+CD57+ T cells (not recorded which) from PBMCs. The chain links TRBV19 to TRBJ2-1, with unresolved D. This TCR derives from a human donor with aplastic anemia. The CDR3 is CASSKRRESEQFF. The CDR3 coding sequence is TGTGCCAGTAGTAAACGAAGGGAATCGGAGCAGTTCTTC.